The clone carrying this T cell receptor (beta chain) was seen a handful of times. Antigen: not known. CDR1 and CDR2 from the germline V gene are MNHEY and SVGAGI. There are 14 residues in the CDR3. Trimming shortened V by 2 bases and J by 3 bases, and 8 bases separated the two germline ends. Time point meaning: persistent/refractory GD, antithyroid drugs over 5 years with positive TRAb. Construction of the TCR library relied on RNA isolated from PBMCs. Each of the patients was recruited from an endocrinology department situated in Xi'an, China. The data belong to a study of regulatory T cells in long-lasting Graves disease. Study findings and constraints: Newly diagnosed patients had higher TCR diversity than persistent Graves' patients did.

The TCR beta library used iRepertoire HTBI primers with Arm-PCR amplification of CDR3. TCRdb used MiXCR to reprocess the multiplex PCR reads, holding one entry per CDR3 protein. The sample has roughly 500,000 distinct CDR3 sequences, around 21% seen once. This chain joins TRBV6-5 and TRBJ2-1; D not resolved. This material consisted of peripheral blood mononuclear cells (PBMCs), taken when the disease was refractory, from a patient treated with antithyroid drugs. The source of this sequence is a female donor with Graves disease. CDR3 sequence reads: CASSYAEIYNEQFF. The CDR3 bases are TGTGCCAGCAGTTACGCTGAAATCTACAATGAGCAGTTCTTC.